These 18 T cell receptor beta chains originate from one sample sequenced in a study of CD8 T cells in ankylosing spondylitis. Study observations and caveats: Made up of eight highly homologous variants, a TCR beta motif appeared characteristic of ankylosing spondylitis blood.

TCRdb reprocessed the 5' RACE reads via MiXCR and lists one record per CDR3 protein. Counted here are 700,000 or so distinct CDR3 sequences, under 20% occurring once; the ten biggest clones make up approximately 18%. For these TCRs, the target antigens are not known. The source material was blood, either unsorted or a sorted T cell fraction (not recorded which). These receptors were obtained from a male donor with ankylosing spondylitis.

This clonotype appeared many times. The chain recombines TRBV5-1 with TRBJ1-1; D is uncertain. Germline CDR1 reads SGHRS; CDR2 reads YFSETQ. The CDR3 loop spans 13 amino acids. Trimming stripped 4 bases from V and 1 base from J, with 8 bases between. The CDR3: CASSAHQNTEAFF. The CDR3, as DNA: TGCGCCAGCAGCGCTCACCAGAACACTGAAGCTTTCTTT.

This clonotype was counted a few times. For the CDR3, the DNA is TGCGCCAGCAGCTCCCTGGGGGGGACCGGGGAGCTGTTTTTT. It is translated as CASSSLGGTGELFF. This sequence joins TRBV5-1 and TRBJ2-2; 7 bases agree with TRBD2. J lost 5 bases, V lost 3 bases, and 4 bases had no gene match. The CDR3 has 14 residues. CDR1 and CDR2 from the germline V gene are SGHRS and YFSETQ.

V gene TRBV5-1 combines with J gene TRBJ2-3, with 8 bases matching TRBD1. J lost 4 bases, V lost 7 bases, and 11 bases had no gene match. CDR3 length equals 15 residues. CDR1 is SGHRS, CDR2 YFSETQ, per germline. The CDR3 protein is CASATGGNLADTQYF. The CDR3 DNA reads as TGCGCCAGCGCTACAGGGGGAAACCTAGCAGATACGCAGTATTTT. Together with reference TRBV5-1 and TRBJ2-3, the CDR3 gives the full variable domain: KAGVTQTPRYLIKTRGQQVTLSCSPISGHRSVSWYQQTPGQGLQFLFEYFSETQRNKGNFPGRFSGRQFSNSRSEMNVSTLELGDSALYLCASATGGNLADTQYFGPGTRLTVL.

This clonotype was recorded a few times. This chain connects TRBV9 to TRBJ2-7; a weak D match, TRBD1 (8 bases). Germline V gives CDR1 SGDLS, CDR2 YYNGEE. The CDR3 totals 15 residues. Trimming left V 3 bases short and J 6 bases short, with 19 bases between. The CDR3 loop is CASSALPDREGEQYF. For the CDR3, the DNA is TGTGCCAGCAGCGCCTTACCGGACAGGGAGGGCGAGCAGTACTTC.

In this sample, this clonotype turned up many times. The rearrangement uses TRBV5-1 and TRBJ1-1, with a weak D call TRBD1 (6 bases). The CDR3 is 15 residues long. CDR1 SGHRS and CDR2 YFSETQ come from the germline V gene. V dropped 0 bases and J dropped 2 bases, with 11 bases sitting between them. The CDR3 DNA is TGCGCCAGCAGCTTGGGAGGGGGAGTTAACACTGAAGCTTTCTTT. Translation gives CASSLGGGVNTEAFF.

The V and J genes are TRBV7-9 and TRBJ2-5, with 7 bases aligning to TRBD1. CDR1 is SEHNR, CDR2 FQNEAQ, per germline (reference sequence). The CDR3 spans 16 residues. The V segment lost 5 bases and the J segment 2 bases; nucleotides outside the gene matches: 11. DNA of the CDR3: TGTGCCAGCAGCCCACGGTCCGGGACAGAACAAGAGACCCAGTACTTC. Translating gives CASSPRSGTEQETQYF.

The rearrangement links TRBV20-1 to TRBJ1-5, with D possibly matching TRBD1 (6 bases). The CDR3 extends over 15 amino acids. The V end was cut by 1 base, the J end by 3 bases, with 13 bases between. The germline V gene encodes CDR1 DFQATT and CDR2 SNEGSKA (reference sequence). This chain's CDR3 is CSARAGVRDNQPQHF. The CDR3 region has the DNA TGCAGTGCTAGAGCAGGGGTTAGGGACAATCAGCCCCAGCATTTT.

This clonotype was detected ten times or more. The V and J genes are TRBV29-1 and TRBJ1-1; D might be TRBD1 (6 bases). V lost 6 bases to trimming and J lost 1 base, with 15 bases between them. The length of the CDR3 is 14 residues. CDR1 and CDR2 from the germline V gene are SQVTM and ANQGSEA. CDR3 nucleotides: TGCAGCGTGGGAATCCAGGGGAAGAACACTGAAGCTTTCTTT. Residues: CSVGIQGKNTEAFF.

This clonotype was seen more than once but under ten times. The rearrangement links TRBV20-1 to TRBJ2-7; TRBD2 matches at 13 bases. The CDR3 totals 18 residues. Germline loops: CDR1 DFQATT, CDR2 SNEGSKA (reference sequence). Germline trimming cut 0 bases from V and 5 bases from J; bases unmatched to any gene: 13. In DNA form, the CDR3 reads TGCAGTGCTAGAGATTCTACTAGCGGGAGGGTTTTCGTAAACGAGCAGTACTTC. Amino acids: CSARDSTSGRVFVNEQYF.

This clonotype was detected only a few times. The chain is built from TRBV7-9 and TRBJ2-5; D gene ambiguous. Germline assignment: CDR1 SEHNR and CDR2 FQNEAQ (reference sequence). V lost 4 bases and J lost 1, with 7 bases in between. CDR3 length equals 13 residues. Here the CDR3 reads CASSSVLQETQYF. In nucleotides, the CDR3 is TGTGCCAGCAGCTCCGTACTCCAAGAGACCCAGTACTTC.

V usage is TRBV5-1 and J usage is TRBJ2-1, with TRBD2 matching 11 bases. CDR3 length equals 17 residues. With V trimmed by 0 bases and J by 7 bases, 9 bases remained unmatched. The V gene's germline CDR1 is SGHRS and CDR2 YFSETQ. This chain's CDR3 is CASSLARLAGGGNEQFF. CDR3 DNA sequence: TGCGCCAGCAGCTTGGCCAGGCTAGCGGGAGGAGGGAATGAGCAGTTCTTC.

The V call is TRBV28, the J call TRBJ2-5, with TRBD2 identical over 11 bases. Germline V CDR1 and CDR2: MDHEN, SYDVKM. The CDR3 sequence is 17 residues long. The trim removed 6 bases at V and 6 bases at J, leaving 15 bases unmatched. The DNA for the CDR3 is TGTGCCAGCAGCCAATCGCGGGCTAGCGGGAGGCAGAAGACCCAGTACTTC. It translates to CASSQSRASGRQKTQYF.

CDR3 protein: CASRTGRDGYGYTF. CDR3 DNA sequence: TGTGCCAGTCGGACAGGTCGAGACGGCTATGGCTACACCTTC. This sequence joins TRBV6-1 and TRBJ1-2, with 7 positions matching TRBD1. CDR3 size: 14 residues. V shed 9 bases and J 4 bases; nucleotides not matched to a gene: 11. Germline loops: CDR1 MNHNS, CDR2 SASEGT.

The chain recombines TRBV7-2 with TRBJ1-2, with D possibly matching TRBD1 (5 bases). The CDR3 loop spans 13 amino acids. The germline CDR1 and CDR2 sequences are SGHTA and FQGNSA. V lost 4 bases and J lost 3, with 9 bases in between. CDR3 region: CASSSGRHYGYTF. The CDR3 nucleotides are TGTGCCAGCAGCTCGGGACGGCACTATGGCTACACCTTC.

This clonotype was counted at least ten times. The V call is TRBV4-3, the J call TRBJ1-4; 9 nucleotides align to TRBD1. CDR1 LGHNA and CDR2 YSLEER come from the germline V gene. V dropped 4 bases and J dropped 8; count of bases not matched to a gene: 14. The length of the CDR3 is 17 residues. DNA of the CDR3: TGCGCCAGCAGCCCCCGGGACAGGGTCTTTTTAAAGGAAAAACTGTTTTTT. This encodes CASSPRDRVFLKEKLFF.

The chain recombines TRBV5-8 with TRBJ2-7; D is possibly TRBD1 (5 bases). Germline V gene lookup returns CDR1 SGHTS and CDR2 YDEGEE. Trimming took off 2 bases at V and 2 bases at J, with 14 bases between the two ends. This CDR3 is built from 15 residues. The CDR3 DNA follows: TGTGCCAGCAGCTTCCAGGGTACACAAGCCTACGAGCAGTACTTC. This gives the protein CASSFQGTQAYEQYF. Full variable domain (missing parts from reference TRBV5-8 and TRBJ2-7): EAGVTQSPTHLIKTRGQQATLRCSPISGHTSVYWYQQALGLGLQFLLWYDEGEERNRGNFPPRFSGRQFPNYSSELNVNALELEDSALYLCASSFQGTQAYEQYFGPGTRLTVT.

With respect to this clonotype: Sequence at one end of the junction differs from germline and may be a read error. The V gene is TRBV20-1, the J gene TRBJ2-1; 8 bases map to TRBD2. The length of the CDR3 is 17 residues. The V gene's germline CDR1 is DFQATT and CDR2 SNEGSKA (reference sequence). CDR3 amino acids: CSARPLLGGGRGDEQLF. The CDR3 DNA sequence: TGCAGTGCTCGCCCCCTTTTGGGCGGGGGGAGGGGAGATGAGCAGCTCTTC.

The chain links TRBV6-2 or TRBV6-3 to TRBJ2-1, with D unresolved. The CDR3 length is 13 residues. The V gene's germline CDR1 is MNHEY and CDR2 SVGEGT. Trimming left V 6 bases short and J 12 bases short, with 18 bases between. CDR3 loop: CASSQILHFGQFF. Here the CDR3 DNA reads TGTGCCAGCAGCCAGATCCTCCATTTCGGGCAGTTCTTC.